This T cell receptor beta chain was sequenced during a study of shared clonotypes between healthy human individuals. The overall study: The donors, a couple of women and a few men, were aged 18 to 49.

This CDR3 comprises 16 residues. Germline-derived CDR1 and CDR2 are SEHNR and FQNEAQ (reference sequence). V was trimmed by 2 bases and J by 0 bases, leaving 14 bases between them. Findings of the study overall: Represented diversity (both genetic and exposure-history) was limited by the small number of donors.

Unsorted PBMC replicate PCRs used approximately 290 ng DNA, around 30,000 T cell genomes. TCRdb keeps only in-frame clones here, not all; method: immunoSEQ multiplex PCR. The table lists about 490,000 clones, 78% of them singletons. Comments on this clone: What it binds is not known.

This TCR derives from a middle-aged woman in good health. Some clones in this sample may be carry-over from other donors' samples. The sequenced sample consisted of PBMCs. The V gene is TRBV7-9, the J gene TRBJ2-7, with D possibly TRBD1 on 5 matching bases. CDR3 protein: CASSLKAVRASYEQYF. CDR3 DNA sequence: TGTGCCAGCAGCTTAAAAGCAGTCAGGGCCTCCTACGAGCAGTACTTC.